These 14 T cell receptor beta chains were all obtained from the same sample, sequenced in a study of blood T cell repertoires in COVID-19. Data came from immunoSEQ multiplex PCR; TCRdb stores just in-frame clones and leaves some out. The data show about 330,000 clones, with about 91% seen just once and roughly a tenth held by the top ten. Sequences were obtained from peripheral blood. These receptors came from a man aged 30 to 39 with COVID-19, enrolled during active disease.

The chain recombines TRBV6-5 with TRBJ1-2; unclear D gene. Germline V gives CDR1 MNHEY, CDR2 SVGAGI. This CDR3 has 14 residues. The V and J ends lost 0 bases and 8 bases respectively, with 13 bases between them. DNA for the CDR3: TGTGCCAGCAGTTACTCGGGCGGGGTGAGCGGCTACACCTTC. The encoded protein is CASSYSGGVSGYTF.

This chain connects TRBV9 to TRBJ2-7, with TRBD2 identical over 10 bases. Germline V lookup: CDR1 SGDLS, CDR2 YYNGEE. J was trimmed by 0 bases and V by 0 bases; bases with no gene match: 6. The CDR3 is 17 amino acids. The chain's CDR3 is CASSVGASGGLSYEQYF. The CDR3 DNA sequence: TGTGCCAGCAGCGTAGGGGCTAGCGGGGGCCTCTCCTACGAGCAGTACTTC.

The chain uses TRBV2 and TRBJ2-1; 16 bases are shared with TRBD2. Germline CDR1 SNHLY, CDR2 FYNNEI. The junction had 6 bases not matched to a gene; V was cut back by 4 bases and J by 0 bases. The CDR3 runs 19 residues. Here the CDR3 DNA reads TGTGCCAGCAGTGGACCGGGACTAGCGGGGGGGCTCTCCTACAATGAGCAGTTCTTC. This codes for CASSGPGLAGGLSYNEQFF. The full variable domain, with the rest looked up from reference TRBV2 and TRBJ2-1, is EPEVTQTPSHQVTQMGQEVILRCVPISNHLYFYWYRQILGQKVEFLVSFYNNEISEKSEIFDDQFSVERPDGSNFTLKIRSTKLEDSAMYFCASSGPGLAGGLSYNEQFFGPGTRLTVL.

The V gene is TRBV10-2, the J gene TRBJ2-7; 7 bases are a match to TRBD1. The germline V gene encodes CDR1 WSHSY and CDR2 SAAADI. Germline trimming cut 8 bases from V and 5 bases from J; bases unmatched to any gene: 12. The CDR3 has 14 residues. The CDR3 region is CASLKQGGTDEQYF. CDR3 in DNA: TGCGCCAGCCTCAAGCAAGGGGGCACCGACGAGCAGTACTTC.

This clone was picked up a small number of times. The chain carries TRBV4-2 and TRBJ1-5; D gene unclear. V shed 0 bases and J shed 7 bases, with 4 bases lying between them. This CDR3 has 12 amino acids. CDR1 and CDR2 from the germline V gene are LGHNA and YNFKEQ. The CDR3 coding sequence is TGTGCCAGCAGCCAAGATCTCCAGCCCCAGCATTTT. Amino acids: CASSQDLQPQHF.

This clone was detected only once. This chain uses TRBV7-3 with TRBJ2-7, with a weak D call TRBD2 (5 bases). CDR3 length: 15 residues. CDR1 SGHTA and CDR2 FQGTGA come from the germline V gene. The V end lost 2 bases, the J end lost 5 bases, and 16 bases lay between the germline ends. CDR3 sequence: CASSLLGGSGDEQYF. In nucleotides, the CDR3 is TGTGCCAGCAGCTTACTCGGAGGATCGGGCGACGAGCAGTACTTC.

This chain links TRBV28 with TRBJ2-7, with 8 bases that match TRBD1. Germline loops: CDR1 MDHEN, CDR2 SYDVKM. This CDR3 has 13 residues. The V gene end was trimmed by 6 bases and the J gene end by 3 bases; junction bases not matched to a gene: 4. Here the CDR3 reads CASRGQGHYEQYF. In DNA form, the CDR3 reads TGTGCCAGCAGAGGACAGGGACACTACGAGCAGTACTTC.

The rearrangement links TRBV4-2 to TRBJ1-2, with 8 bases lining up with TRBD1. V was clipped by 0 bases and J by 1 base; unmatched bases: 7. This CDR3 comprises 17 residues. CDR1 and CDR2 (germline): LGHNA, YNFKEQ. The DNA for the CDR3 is TGTGCCAGCAGCCAAGACCCAGGGGGCTCGAGTAACTATGGCTACACCTTC. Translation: CASSQDPGGSSNYGYTF.

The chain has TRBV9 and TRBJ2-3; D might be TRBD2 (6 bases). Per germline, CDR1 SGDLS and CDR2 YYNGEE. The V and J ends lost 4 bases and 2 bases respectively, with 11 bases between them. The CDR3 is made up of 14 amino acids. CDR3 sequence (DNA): TGTGCCAGCAGCCGGGAGACCCTCACAGATACGCAGTATTTT. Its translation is CASSRETLTDTQYF.

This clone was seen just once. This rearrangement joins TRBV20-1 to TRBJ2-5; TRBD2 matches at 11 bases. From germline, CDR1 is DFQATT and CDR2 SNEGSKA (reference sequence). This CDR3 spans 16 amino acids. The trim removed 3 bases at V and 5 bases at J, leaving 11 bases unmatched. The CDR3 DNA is TGCAGTGCTAGTTTGAGGCTAGCGGGGGGTCGTGAGACCCAGTACTTC. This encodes CSASLRLAGGRETQYF.

CDR3 DNA: TGTGCCAGCAGCCAACAGGGGGCTATCGTCTACGAGCAGTACTTC. This sequence encodes CASSQQGAIVYEQYF. The J gene is TRBJ2-7, the V gene TRBV14; the match to TRBD1 covers 8 bases. Trimming took 2 bases from V and 3 from J; bases not matched to a gene: 6. CDR3 size: 15 residues. Germline V gene data show CDR1 as SGHDN and CDR2 as FVKESK.

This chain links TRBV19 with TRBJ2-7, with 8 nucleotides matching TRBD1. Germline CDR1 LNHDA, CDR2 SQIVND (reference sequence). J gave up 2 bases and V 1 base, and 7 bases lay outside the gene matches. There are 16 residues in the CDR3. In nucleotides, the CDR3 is TGTGCCAGTAGTATAGTCTTGACAGGGGCAACCTACGAGCAGTACTTC. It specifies CASSIVLTGATYEQYF. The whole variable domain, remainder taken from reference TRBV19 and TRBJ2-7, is DGGITQSPKYLFRKEGQNVTLSCEQNLNHDAMYWYRQDPGQGLRLIYYSQIVNDFQKGDIAEGYSVSREKKESFPLTVTSAQKNPTAFYLCASSIVLTGATYEQYFGPGTRLTVT.

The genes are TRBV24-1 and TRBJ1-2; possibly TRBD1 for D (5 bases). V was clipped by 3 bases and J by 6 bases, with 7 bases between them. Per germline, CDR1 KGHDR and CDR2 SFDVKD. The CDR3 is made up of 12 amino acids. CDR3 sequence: CATSDDSHGYTF. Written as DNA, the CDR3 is TGTGCCACCAGTGATGACAGCCATGGCTACACCTTC.

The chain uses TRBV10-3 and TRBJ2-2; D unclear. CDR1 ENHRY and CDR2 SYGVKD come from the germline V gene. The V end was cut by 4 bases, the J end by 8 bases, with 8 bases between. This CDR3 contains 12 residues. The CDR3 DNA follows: TGTGCCATCAGTGTCTTGGAGGGGGAGCTGTTTTTT. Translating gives CAISVLEGELFF.